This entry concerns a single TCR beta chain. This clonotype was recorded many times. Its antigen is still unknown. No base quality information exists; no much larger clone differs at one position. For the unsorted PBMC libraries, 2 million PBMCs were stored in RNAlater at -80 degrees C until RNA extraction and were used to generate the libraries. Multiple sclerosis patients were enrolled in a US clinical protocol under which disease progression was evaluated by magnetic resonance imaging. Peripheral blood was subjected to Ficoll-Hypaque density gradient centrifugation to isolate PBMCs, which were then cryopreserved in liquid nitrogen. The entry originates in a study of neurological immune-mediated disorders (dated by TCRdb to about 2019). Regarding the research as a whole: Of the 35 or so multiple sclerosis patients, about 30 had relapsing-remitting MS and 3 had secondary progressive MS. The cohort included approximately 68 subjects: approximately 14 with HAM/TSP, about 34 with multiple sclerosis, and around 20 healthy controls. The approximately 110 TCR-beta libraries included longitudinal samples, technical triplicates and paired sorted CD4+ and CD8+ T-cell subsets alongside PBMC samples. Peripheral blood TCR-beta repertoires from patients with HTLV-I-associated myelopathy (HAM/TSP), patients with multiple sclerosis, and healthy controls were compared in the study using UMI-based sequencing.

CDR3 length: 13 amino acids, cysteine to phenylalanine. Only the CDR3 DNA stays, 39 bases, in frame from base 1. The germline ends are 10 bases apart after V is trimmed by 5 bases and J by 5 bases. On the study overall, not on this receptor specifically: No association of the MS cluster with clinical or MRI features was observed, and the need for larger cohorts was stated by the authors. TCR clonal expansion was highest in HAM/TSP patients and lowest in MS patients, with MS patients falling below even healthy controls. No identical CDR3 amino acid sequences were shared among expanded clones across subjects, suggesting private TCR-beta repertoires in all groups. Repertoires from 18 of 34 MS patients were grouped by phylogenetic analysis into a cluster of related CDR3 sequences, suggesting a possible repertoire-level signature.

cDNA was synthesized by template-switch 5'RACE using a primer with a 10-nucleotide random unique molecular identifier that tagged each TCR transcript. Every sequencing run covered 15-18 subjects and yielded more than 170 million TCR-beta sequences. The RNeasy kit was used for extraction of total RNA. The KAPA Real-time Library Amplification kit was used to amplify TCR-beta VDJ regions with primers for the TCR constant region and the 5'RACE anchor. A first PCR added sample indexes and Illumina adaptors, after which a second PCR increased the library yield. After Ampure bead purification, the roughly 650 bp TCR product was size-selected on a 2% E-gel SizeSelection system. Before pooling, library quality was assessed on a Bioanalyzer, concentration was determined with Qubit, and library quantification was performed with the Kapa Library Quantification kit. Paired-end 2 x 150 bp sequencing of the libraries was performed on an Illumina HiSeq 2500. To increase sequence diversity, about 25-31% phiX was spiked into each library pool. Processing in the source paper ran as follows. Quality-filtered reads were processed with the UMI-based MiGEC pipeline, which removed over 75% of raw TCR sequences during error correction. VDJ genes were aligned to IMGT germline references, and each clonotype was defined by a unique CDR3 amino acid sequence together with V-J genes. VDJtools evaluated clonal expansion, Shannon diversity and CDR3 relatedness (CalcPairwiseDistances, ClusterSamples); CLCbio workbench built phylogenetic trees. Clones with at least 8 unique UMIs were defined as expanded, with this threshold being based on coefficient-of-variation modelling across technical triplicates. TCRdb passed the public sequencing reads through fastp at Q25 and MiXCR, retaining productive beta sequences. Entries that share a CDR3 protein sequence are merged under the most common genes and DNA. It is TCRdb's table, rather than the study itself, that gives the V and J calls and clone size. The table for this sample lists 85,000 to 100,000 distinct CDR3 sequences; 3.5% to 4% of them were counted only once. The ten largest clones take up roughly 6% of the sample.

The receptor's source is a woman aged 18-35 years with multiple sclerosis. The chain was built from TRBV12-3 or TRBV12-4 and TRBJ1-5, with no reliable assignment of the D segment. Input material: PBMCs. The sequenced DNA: TGTGCCAGCAGTCCCCTAGGCGATCAGCCCCAGCATTTT. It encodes CASSPLGDQPQHF.